The clone carrying this T cell receptor beta chain was detected many times. Its antigen is as yet unknown. These data are taken from a study of post-analysis software for immune sequencing data. Unique molecular identifiers were present in the TCR beta cDNA libraries. TCRdb used MiXCR to reprocess the PCR reads, holding one entry per CDR3 protein. The repertoire includes about 560,000 distinct CDR3 sequences, 44% of them detected once, and 1.5% to 2% sits in the top ten. Study-wide points: Multiple sclerosis patients had significantly lower normalized Chao1 diversity than controls.

The sample comprised blood. This receptor was identified in a girl aged 10 to 17 with multiple sclerosis.

CDR3 residues: CASSWTGGSGANVLTF. CDR3 bases: TGTGCCAGCAGCTGGACAGGGGGCTCTGGGGCCAACGTCCTGACTTTC. The rearrangement joins TRBV5-5 to TRBJ2-6; 10 nucleotides align to TRBD1. Germline-derived CDR1 and CDR2 are SGHKS and YYEKEE (reference sequence). This CDR3 has 16 amino acids. The V and J ends lost 3 bases and 0 bases, in that order; junction bases with no gene match: 0.